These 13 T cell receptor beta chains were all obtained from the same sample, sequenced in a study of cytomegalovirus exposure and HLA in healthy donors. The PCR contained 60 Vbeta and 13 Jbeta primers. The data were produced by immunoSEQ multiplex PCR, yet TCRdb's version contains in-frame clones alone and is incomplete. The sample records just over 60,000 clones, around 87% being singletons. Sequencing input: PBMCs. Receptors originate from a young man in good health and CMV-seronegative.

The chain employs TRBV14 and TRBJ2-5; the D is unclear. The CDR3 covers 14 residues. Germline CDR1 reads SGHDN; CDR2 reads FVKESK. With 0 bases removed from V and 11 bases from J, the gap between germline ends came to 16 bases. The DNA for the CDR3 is TGTGCCAGCAGCCAAGATCTGATCAGCAGCGATCAGTACTTC. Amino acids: CASSQDLISSDQYF.

Written as DNA, the CDR3 is TGTGCCAGTAGTATGGGTCAGGGAACTGAAGCTTTCTTT. Protein: CASSMGQGTEAFF. The chain combines TRBV19 with TRBJ1-1, with a possible D match to TRBD1 (5 bases). Germline V lookup: CDR1 LNHDA, CDR2 SQIVND (reference sequence). V gave up 3 bases and J gave up 5 bases, with 10 bases separating them. The CDR3 totals 13 residues. The full variable domain, rest sourced from reference TRBV19 and TRBJ1-1, is DGGITQSPKYLFRKEGQNVTLSCEQNLNHDAMYWYRQDPGQGLRLIYYSQIVNDFQKGDIAEGYSVSREKKESFPLTVTSAQKNPTAFYLCASSMGQGTEAFFGQGTRLTVV.

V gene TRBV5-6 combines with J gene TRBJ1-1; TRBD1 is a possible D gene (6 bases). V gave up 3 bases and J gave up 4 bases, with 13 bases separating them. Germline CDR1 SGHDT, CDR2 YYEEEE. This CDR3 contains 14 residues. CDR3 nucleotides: TGTGCCAGCAGCTCAACGGGGGGGGCCACTGAAGCTTTCTTT. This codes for CASSSTGGATEAFF.

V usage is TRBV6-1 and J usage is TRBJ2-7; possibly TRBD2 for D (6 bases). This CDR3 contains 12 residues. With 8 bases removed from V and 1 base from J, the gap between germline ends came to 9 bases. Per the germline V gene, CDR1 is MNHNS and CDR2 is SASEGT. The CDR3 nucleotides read TGTGCCAGCGCGGGGAATTCCTACGAGCAGTACTTC. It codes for CASAGNSYEQYF.

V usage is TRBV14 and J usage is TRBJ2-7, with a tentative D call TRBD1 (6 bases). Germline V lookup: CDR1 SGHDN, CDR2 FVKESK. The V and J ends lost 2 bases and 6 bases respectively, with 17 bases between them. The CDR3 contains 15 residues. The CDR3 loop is CASSQFSGAPGEQYF. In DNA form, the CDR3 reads TGTGCCAGCAGCCAATTTTCAGGGGCCCCGGGCGAGCAGTACTTC.

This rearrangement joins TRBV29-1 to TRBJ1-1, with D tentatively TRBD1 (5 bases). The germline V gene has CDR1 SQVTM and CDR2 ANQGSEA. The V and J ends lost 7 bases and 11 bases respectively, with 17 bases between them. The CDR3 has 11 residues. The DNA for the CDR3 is TGCAGCGCTCACCATGGGGCAGGGGCTTTCTTT. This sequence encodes CSAHHGAGAFF.

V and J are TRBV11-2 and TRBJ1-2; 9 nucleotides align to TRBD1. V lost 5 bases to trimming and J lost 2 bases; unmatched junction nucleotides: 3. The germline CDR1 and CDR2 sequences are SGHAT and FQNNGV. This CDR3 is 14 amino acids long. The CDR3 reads CASSAGQGNYGYTF. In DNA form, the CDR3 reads TGTGCCAGCAGCGCGGGACAGGGCAACTATGGCTACACCTTC.

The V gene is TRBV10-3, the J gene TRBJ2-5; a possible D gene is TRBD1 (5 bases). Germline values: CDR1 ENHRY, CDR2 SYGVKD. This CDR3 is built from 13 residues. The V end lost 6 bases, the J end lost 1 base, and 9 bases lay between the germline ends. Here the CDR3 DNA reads TGTGCCATCAGACAGGACGTCCAAGAGACCCAGTACTTC. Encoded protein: CAIRQDVQETQYF.

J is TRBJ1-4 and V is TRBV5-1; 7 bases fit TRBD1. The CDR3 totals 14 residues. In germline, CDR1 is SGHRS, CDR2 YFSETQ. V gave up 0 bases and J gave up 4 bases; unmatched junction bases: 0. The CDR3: CASSLGDSNEKLFF. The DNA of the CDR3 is TGCGCCAGCAGCTTGGGGGACAGTAATGAAAAACTGTTTTTT.

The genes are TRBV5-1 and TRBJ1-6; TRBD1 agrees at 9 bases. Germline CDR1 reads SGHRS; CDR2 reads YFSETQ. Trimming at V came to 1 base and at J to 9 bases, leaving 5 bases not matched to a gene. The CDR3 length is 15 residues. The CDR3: CASSLPGQGSSPLHF. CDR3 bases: TGCGCCAGCAGCTTGCCGGGACAGGGTAGTTCACCCCTCCACTTT. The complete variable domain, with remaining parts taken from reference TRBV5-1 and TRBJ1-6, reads KAGVTQTPRYLIKTRGQQVTLSCSPISGHRSVSWYQQTPGQGLQFLFEYFSETQRNKGNFPGRFSGRQFSNSRSEMNVSTLELGDSALYLCASSLPGQGSSPLHFGNGTRLTVT.

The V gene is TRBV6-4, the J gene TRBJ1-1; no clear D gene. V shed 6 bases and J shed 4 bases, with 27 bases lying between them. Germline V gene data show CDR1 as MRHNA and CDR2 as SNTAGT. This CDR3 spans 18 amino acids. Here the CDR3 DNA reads TGTGCCAGCAGACGGGAAAAATACCTTAACCGGGTACCCACTGAAGCTTTCTTT. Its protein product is CASRREKYLNRVPTEAFF.

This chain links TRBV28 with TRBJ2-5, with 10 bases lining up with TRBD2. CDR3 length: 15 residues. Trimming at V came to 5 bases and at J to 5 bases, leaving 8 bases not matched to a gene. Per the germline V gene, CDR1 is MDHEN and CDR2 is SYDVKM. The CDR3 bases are TGTGCCAGCAGTCCCGGACTAGCGGTGGGGGAGACCCAGTACTTC. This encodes CASSPGLAVGETQYF.

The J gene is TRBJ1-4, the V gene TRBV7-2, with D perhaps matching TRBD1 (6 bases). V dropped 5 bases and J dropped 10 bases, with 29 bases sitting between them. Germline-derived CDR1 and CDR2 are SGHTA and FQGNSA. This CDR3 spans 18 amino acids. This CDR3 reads CASSPPIIPGTFQIKLFF. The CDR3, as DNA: TGTGCCAGCAGCCCCCCCATCATCCCAGGGACATTCCAAATAAAACTGTTTTTT.